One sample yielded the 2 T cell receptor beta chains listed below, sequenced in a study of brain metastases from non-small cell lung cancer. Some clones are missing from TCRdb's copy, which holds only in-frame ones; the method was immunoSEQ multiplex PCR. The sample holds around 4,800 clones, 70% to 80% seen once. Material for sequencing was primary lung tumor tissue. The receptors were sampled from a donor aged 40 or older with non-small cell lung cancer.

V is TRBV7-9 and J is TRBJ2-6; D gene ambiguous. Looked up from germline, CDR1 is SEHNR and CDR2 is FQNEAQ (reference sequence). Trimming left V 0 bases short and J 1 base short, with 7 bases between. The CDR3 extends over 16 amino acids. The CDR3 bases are TGTGCCAGCAGCTTAGCGACGACGTCTGGGGCCAACGTCCTGACTTTC. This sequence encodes CASSLATTSGANVLTF.

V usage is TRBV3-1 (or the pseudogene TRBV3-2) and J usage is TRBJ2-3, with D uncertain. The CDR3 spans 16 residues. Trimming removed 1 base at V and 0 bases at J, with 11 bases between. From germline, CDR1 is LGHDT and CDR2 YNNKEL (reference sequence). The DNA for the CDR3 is TGTGCCAGCAGCCAAGGGAAGGGTGGCAGCACAGATACGCAGTATTTT. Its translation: CASSQGKGGSTDTQYF.